Sequencing of this T cell receptor beta chain was carried out in a study of regulatory T cells in long-lasting Graves disease. Study summary: Graves' cases, newly diagnosed, had used antithyroid drugs under 3 months.

Sample time point: newly diagnosed GD, antithyroid drugs for less than 3 months. RNA extracted from PBMCs served as the sequencing template. Both iRepertoire HTBI primers and Arm-PCR of CDR3 regions were used to build the TCR beta libraries. One entry per CDR3 protein, called by TCRdb with MiXCR from the multiplex PCR reads. The sample lists 300,000 to 400,000 distinct CDR3 sequences; 15% to 19% were seen once. Trimming cost V 2 bases and J 5 bases, with 9 bases left between them. CDR3 length: 14 residues. Per germline, CDR1 SNHLY and CDR2 FYNNEI. V gene TRBV2 combines with J gene TRBJ1-4; D not certain. The starting material was peripheral blood mononuclear cells (PBMCs), obtained at new diagnosis, from a patient treated with antithyroid drugs. The clonotype comes from a female donor with Graves disease. Here the CDR3 reads CASSELASNEKLFF. CDR3 in DNA: TGTGCCAGCAGTGAATTGGCAAGCAATGAAAAACTGTTTTTT.